Given below is one TCR beta chain in context. Its specificity is unknown. The data were taken from a study of PD-L1 blockade in urothelial cancer. About the study: After treatment start, blood was analyzed at 3 weeks (second dose) and at 6 weeks. Reported median T cell count for blood samples was 120,000 to 150,000. Overall study results and limits: It was durable-benefit patients whose tumor-associated blood clones expanded more at 3 weeks.

The protocol was immunoSEQ multiplex PCR, while the TCRdb copy is restricted to in-frame clones and leaves out a portion. This sample has nearly 50,000 clones, with around 80% found just once. Time point defined: peripheral blood 6 weeks after treatment start. Patient sample counts ranged from 1 to 8, pretreatment and on-treatment. Trimming took off 2 bases at V and 5 bases at J, with 9 bases between the two ends. Germline CDR1 reads SGHTA; CDR2 reads FQGNSA. This CDR3 has 14 residues. The sequencing used PBMCs, collected around atezolizumab (anti-PD-L1) treatment. This chain connects TRBV7-2 to TRBJ2-2; D is possibly TRBD1 (5 bases). This sequence originates from a man aged 65 to 79 with urothelial cancer. CDR3 DNA: TGTGCCAGCAGCTTATGGCAGGGAACCGGGGAGCTGTTTTTT. Protein: CASSLWQGTGELFF. The entire variable domain, with the rest obtained from reference TRBV7-2 and TRBJ2-2, is as follows: GAGVSQSPSNKVTEKGKDVELRCDPISGHTALYWYRQSLGQGLEFLIYFQGNSAPDKSGLPSDRFSAERTGGSVSTLTIQRTQQEDSAVYLCASSLWQGTGELFFGEGSRLTVL.